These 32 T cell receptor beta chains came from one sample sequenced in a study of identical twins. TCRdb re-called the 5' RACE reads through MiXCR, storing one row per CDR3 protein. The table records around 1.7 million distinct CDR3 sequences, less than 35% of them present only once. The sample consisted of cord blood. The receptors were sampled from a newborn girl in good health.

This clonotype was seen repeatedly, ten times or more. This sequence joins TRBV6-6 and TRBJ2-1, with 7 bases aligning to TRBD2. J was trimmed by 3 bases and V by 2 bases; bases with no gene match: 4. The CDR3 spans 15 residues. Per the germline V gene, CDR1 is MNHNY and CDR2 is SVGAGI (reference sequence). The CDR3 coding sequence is TGTGCCAGCAGTTACGGGCTAGCGGACTACAATGAGCAGTTCTTC. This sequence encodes CASSYGLADYNEQFF.

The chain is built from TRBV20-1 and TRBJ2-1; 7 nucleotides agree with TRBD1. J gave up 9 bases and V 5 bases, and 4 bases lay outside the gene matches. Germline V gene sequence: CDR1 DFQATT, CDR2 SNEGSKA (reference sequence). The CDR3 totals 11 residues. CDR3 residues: CSAQTGSEQFF. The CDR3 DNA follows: TGCAGTGCTCAGACAGGGTCTGAGCAGTTCTTC.

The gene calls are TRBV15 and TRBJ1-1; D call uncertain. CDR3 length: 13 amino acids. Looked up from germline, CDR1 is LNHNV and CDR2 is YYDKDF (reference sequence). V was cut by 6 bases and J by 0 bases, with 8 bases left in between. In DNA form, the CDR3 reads TGTGCCACCAGGGCTGGATTGAACACTGAAGCTTTCTTT. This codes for CATRAGLNTEAFF.

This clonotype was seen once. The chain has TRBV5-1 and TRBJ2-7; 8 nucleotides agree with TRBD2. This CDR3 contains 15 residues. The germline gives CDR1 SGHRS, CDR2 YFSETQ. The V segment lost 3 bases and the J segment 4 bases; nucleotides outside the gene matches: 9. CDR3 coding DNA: TGCGCCAGCAGCTACGGGGGGGTACCTAGTTACGAGCAGTACTTC. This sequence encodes CASSYGGVPSYEQYF.

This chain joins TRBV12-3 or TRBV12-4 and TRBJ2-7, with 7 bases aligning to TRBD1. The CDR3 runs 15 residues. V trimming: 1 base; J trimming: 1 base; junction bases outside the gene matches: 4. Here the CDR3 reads CASSLEGGYSYEQYF. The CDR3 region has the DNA TGTGCCAGCAGTTTAGAAGGGGGCTATTCCTACGAGCAGTACTTC.

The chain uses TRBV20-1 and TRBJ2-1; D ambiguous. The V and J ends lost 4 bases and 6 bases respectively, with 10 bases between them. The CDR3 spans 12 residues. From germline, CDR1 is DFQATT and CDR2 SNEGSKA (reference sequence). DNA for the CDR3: TGCAGTGCTATAGATAGCATCAATGAGCAGTTCTTC. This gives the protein CSAIDSINEQFF.

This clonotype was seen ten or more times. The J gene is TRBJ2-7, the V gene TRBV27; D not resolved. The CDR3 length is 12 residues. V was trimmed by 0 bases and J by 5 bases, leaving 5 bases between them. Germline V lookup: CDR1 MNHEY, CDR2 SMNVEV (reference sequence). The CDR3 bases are TGTGCCAGCAGTTTATCACCCGACGAGCAGTACTTC. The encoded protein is CASSLSPDEQYF.

For the CDR3, the DNA is TGCGCCAGCAGCGTGGACACCTCTGGGGCCAACGTCCTGACTTTC. Translating it yields CASSVDTSGANVLTF. The rearrangement links TRBV5-1 to TRBJ2-6; tentative D call: TRBD1 (5 bases). Trimming removed 4 bases from V and 0 bases from J, with 8 bases in between. Germline V gene lookup returns CDR1 SGHRS and CDR2 YFSETQ. The CDR3 runs 15 residues.

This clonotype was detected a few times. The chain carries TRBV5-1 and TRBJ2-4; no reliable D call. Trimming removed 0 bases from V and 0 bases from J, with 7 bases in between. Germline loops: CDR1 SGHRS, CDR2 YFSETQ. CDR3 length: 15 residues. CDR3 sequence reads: CASSLGAPAKNIQYF. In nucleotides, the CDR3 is TGCGCCAGCAGCTTGGGGGCGCCAGCCAAAAACATTCAGTACTTC. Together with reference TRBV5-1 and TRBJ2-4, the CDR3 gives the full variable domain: KAGVTQTPRYLIKTRGQQVTLSCSPISGHRSVSWYQQTPGQGLQFLFEYFSETQRNKGNFPGRFSGRQFSNSRSEMNVSTLELGDSALYLCASSLGAPAKNIQYFGAGTRLSVL.

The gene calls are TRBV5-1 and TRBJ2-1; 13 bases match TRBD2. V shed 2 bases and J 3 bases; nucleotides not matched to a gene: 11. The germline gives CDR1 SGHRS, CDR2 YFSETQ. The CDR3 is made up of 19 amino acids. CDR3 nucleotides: TGCGCCAGCAGCTTCCGGACTAGCGGGGGTTCCTCTTTCTACAATGAGCAGTTCTTC. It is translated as CASSFRTSGGSSFYNEQFF.

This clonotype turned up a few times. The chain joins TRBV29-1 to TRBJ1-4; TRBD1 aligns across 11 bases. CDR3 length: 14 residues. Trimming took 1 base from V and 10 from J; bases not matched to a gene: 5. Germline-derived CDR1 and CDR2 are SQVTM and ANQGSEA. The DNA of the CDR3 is TGCAGCGTTGAAGCGGACAGGGGGCTTGGAAAACTGTTTTTT. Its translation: CSVEADRGLGKLFF.

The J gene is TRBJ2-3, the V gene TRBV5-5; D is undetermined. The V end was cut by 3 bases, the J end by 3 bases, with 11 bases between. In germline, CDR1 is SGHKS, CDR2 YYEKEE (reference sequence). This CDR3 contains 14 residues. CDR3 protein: CASSSGWSTDTQYF. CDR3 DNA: TGTGCCAGCAGCTCCGGTTGGAGTACAGATACGCAGTATTTT.

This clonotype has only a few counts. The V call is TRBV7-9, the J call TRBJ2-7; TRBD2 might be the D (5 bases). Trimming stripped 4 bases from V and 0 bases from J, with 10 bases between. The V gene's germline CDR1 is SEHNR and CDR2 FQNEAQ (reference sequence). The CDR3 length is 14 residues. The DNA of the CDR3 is TGTGCCAGCAGCTGGCGGGCCAACTCCTACGAGCAGTACTTC. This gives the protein CASSWRANSYEQYF.

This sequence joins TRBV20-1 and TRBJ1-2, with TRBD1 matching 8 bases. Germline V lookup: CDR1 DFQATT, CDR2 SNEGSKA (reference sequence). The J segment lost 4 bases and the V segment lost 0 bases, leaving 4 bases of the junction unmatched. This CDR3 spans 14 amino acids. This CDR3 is CSARDGQGAYGYTF. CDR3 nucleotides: TGCAGTGCTAGAGATGGGCAGGGGGCCTATGGCTACACCTTC.

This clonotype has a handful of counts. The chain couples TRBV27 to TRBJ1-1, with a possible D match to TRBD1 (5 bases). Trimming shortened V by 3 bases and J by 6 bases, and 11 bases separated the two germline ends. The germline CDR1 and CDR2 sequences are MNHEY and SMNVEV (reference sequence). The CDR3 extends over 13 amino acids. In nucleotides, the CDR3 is TGTGCCAGCAGTTTGCCAGGGAGGGCTGAAGCTTTCTTT. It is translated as CASSLPGRAEAFF.

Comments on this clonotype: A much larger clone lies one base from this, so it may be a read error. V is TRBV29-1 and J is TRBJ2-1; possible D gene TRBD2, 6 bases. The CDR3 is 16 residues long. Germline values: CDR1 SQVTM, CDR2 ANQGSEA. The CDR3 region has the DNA TGCAGCGTTGATGGTAACCTCGGGAGCTCCTACAATGGGCAGTTCTTC. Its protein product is CSVDGNLGSSYNGQFF.

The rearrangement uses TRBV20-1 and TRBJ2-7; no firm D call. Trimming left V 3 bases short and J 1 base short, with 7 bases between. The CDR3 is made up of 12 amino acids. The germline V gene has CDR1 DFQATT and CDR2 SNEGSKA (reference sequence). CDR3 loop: CSASEISYEQYF. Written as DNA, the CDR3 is TGCAGTGCTAGCGAGATATCCTACGAGCAGTACTTC.

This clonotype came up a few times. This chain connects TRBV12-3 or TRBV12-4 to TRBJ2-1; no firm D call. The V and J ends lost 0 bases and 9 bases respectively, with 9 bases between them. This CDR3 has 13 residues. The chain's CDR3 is CASSLAPAGEQFF. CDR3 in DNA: TGTGCCAGCAGTTTAGCACCAGCAGGTGAGCAGTTCTTC.

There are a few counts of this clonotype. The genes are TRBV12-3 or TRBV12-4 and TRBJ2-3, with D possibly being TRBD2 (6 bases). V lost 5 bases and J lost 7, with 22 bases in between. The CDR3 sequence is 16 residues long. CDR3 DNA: TGTGCCAGCAGTAATACCGGGACTCTAGGGGTGTATACGCAGTATTTT. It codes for CASSNTGTLGVYTQYF.

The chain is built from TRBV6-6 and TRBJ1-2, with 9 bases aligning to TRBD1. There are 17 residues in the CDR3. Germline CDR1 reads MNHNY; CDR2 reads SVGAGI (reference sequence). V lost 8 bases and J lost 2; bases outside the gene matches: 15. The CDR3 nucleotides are TGTGCCAGCGCCTCCTCAGCCGGGACAGGGCTAAACTATGGCTACACCTTC. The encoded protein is CASASSAGTGLNYGYTF.

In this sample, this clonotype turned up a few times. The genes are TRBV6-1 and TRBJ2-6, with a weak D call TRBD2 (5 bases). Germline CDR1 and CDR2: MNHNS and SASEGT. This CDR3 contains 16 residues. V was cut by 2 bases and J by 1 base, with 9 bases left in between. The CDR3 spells CASSEHSGSGANVLTF. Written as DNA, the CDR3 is TGTGCCAGCAGTGAACATTCGGGGTCTGGGGCCAACGTCCTGACTTTC.

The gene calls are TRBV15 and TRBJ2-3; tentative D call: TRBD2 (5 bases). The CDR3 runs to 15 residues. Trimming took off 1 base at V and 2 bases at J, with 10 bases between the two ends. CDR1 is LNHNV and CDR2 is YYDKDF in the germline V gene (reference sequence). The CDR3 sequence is CATSRVEVYTDTQYF. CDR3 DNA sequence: TGTGCCACCAGCAGAGTGGAGGTGTACACAGATACGCAGTATTTT.

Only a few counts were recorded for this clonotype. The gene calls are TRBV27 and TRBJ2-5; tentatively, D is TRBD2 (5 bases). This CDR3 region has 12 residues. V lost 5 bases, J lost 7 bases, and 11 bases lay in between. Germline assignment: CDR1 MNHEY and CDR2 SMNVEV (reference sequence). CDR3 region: CASSQYRGTQYF. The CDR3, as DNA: TGTGCCAGCAGTCAATACCGGGGGACCCAGTACTTC.

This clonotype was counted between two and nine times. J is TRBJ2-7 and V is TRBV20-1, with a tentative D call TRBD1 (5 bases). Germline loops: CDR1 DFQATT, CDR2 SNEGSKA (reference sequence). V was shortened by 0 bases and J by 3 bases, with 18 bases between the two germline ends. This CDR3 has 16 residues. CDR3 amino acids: CSARDVSRGAGYEQYF. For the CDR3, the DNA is TGCAGTGCTAGAGACGTTTCAAGGGGCGCAGGCTACGAGCAGTACTTC.

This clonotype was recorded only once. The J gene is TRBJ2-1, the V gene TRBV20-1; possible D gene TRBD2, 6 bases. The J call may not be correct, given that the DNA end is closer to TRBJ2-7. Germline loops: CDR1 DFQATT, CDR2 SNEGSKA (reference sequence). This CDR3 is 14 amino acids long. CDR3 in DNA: TGCAGTGCTCCGCCCGGGACTTCCTACAATGAGCAGTACTTC. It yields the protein CSAPPGTSYNEQYF.

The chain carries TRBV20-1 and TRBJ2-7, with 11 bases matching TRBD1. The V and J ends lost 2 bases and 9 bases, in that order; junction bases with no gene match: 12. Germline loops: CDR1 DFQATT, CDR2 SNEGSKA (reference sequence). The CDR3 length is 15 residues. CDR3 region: CSARPWTGGGLGQYF. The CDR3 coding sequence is TGCAGTGCTAGACCATGGACAGGGGGCGGATTGGGGCAGTACTTC.

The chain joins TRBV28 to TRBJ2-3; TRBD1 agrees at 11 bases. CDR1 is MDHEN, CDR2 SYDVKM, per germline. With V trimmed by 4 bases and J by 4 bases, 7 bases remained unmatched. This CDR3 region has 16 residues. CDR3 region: CASSSYRTGGPDTQYF. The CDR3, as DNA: TGTGCCAGCAGTTCCTATCGGACAGGGGGCCCAGATACGCAGTATTTT. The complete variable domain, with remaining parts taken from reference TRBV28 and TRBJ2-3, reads DVKVTQSSRYLVKRTGEKVFLECVQDMDHENMFWYRQDPGLGLRLIYFSYDVKMKEKGDIPEGYSVSREKKERFSLILESASTNQTSMYLCASSSYRTGGPDTQYFGPGTRLTVL.

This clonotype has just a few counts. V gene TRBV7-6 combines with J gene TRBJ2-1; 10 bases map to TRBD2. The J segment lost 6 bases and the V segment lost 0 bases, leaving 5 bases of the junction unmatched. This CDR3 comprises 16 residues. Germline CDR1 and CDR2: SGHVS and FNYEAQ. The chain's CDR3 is CASSLALRTSGNEQFF. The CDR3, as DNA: TGTGCCAGCAGCTTAGCCCTACGGACTAGCGGCAATGAGCAGTTCTTC. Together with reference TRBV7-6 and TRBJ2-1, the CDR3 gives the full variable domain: GAGVSQSPRYKVTKRGQDVALRCDPISGHVSLYWYRQALGQGPEFLTYFNYEAQQDKSGLPNDRFSAERPEGSISTLTIQRTEQRDSAMYRCASSLALRTSGNEQFFGPGTRLTVL.

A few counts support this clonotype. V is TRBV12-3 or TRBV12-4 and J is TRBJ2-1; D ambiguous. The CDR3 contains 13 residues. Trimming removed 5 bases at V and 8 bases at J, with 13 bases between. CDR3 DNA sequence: TGTGCCAGCAGTGCCATAACTACCCATGAGCAGTTCTTC. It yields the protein CASSAITTHEQFF.

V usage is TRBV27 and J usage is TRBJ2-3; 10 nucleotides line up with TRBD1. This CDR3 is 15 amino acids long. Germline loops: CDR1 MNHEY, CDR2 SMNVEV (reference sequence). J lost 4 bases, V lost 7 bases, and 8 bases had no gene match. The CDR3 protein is CASIKPGQGSDTQYF. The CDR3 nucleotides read TGTGCCAGCATTAAACCGGGACAGGGGTCAGATACGCAGTATTTT.

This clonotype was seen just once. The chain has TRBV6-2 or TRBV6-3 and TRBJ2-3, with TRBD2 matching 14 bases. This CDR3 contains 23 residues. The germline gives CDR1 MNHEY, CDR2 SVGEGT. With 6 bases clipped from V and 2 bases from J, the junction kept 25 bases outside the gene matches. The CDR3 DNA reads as TGTGCCAGCAGACCCGGACAGCTCTCCGGGACTAGCGGGAGTCGAGGGTACACAGATACGCAGTATTTT. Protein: CASRPGQLSGTSGSRGYTDTQYF.

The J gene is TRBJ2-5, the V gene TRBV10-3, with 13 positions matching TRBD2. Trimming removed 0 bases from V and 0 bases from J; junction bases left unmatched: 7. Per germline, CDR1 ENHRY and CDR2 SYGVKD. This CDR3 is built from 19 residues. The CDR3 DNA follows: TGTGCCATCAGTGAGTCGGGACTAGCGGGGATCCTGTACCAAGAGACCCAGTACTTC. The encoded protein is CAISESGLAGILYQETQYF.